These 18 T cell receptor beta chains originate from one sample sequenced in a study of tumor and adjacent non-tumor tissue in lung cancer. TCRbeta libraries were built with three rounds of nested PCR, modified from ARM-PCR. TCRdb fed the multiplex PCR reads into MiXCR, producing one record per CDR3 protein. The sample has approximately 70,000 distinct CDR3 sequences, about three quarters seen once; the top ten hold 28%. No cell sorting was done before RNA was extracted from the tissue. Source material: lung tumor tissue. These receptors were obtained from a man aged 55 to 70 with non-small cell lung cancer.

Turning to this clonotype: A read error may produce the germline difference seen at one junction end. In DNA, the CDR3 is TGCAGTGGAGGTGCGACGGGAAGGACAGATACTCAGTATTTT. Translating gives CSGGATGRTDTQYF. V is TRBV20-1 and J is TRBJ2-3; D might be TRBD1 (6 bases). The length of the CDR3 is 14 residues. Germline V lookup: CDR1 DFQATT, CDR2 SNEGSKA (reference sequence).

Concerning this clonotype: Given a much more abundant clone one base away, this may be a read error. The chain links TRBV10-2 to TRBJ2-7; D gene uncertain. Trimming left V 4 bases short and J 6 bases short, with 7 bases between. Germline V gives CDR1 WSHSY, CDR2 SAAADI. The CDR3 contains 11 residues. Written as DNA, the CDR3 is TGCGCCAGCAGTGTCGGATGCGAGCAGTACTTC. Amino acids: CASSVGCEQYF.

The chain combines TRBV6-6 with TRBJ1-4; 8 bases map to TRBD1. The CDR3 totals 14 residues. Germline V gene data show CDR1 as MNHNY and CDR2 as SVGAGI (reference sequence). J was trimmed by 12 bases and V by 4 bases; bases with no gene match: 10. The CDR3 region has the DNA TGTGCCAGCAGTTCCAGGGGGCAGCTTGTAGAACTGTTTTTT. Encoded protein: CASSSRGQLVELFF.

Points on this clonotype: A much larger clonotype is one base distant, so this may be a read error. The rearrangement links TRBV28 to TRBJ2-3; D perhaps matches TRBD1 (5 bases). The CDR3 has 15 residues. Germline lookup yields CDR1 MDHEN and CDR2 SYDVKM. CDR3 DNA: TGTGCCAGCAGGTCAGCAGGGCCCCGATGGGATATGCAGTATTTT. It codes for CASRSAGPRWDMQYF.

As for this clonotype: One end of the junction is discordant with germline, which a read error may explain. The chain has TRBV20-1 and TRBJ1-5; the D is unclear. The CDR3 sequence is 15 residues long. CDR1 and CDR2 (germline): DFQATT, SNEGSKA (reference sequence). As DNA, the CDR3 is TGCAGTGTTAGAAGTCCCGGACGGGTAAATCAGCCCCAGCACTTT. Translation gives CSVRSPGRVNQPQHF.

The chain carries TRBV28 and TRBJ1-2; tentatively, D is TRBD1 (5 bases). The CDR3 covers 13 residues. In germline, CDR1 is MDHEN, CDR2 SYDVKM. Trimming shortened V by 6 bases and J by 4 bases, and 12 bases separated the two germline ends. CDR3: CASRPRDVYGYTF. The CDR3 coding sequence is TGTGCCAGCAGGCCTCGGGACGTCTATGGCTACACCTTC.

Concerning this clonotype: Compared with germline, one end of the junction differs, possibly owing to a read error. V is TRBV6-2 or TRBV6-3 and J is TRBJ1-6, with D perhaps TRBD1 (5 bases). Germline V gene data show CDR1 as MNHEY and CDR2 as SVGEGT. CDR3 length: 15 residues. The CDR3 sequence is CASSYTGRNNSLLHF. The CDR3 nucleotides read TGTGCCAGCAGTTACACGGGACGGAATAATTCACTCCTCCACTTT.

This clonotype was counted only a few times. This may come from a read error, since a much larger clone is one base off. The genes are TRBV20-1 and TRBJ1-5; 10 bases match TRBD1. The V segment lost 4 bases and the J segment 6 bases; nucleotides outside the gene matches: 9. Germline values: CDR1 DFQATT, CDR2 SNEGSKA (reference sequence). The CDR3 has 15 residues. CDR3 amino acids: CSATLTGGLLQPQHF. The CDR3, as DNA: TGCAGTGCTACCCTGACAGGGGGCCTCCTTCAGCCCCAGCATTTT.

Worth noting for this clonotype: It may be a read error: a sequence one base away is much more abundant. The genes are TRBV28 and TRBJ1-1, with 10 bases matching TRBD1. Germline-derived CDR1 and CDR2 are MDHEN and SYDVKM. The CDR3 consists of 15 residues. The CDR3 sequence is CASSLPGTGATEAVF. In nucleotides, the CDR3 is TGTGCCAGCAGCCTTCCCGGGACAGGGGCAACTGAAGCTGTCTTT.

As regards this clonotype: Germline and junction disagree at one end, which may indicate a read error. The gene calls are TRBV6-1 and TRBJ2-1; no firm D call. This CDR3 spans 11 amino acids. CDR1 MNHNS and CDR2 SASEGT come from the germline V gene. CDR3 coding DNA: TGTGCCAGGAGTGCGTACGATGAACAGTTCTTC. Its translation is CARSAYDEQFF.

The chain has TRBV20-1 and TRBJ2-1; maybe TRBD2 (5 bases). Per germline, CDR1 DFQATT and CDR2 SNEGSKA (reference sequence). The CDR3 is 15 residues long. Trimming left V 2 bases short and J 7 bases short, with 18 bases between. CDR3 in DNA: TGCAGTGCTAGATTCGCCGGAGGAGTATCAAATGAGCAGTTCTTC. As protein: CSARFAGGVSNEQFF.

This clonotype was detected a few times. This could be a read error, since a much larger clone is one nucleotide away. This sequence joins TRBV10-3 and TRBJ2-6; D might be TRBD1 (5 bases). This CDR3 comprises 19 residues. CDR1 is ENHRY and CDR2 is SYGVKD in the germline V gene. The CDR3 reads CAISAYQGPNPSEANVLTF. Here the CDR3 DNA reads TGTGCCATCAGTGCCTACCAGGGCCCAAACCCTTCTGAGGCCAACGTCCTGACTTTC.

Worth noting for this clonotype: One end of the junction fails to match germline, which may point to a read error. Written as DNA, the CDR3 is TGCAGTGGGGGGATTAGCGGGACGTTACGAGAGACCCAATACTTC. Amino acid sequence: CSGGISGTLRETQYF. The V and J genes are TRBV20-1 and TRBJ2-5, with TRBD2 matching over 8 bases. The germline CDR1 and CDR2 sequences are DFQATT and SNEGSKA (reference sequence). The CDR3 runs 15 residues.

Concerning this clonotype: This could be a read error, since a much larger clone is one nucleotide away. V gene TRBV30 combines with J gene TRBJ1-6, with D hard to call. The CDR3 totals 16 residues. V lost 7 bases, J lost 8 bases, and 24 bases lay in between. Germline CDR1 reads GTSNPN; CDR2 reads SVGIG (reference sequence). Here the CDR3 DNA reads TGTGCCTTACTATCCCGCCCGGGAGAGGGTTATTCACCCCTCCACTTT. Protein sequence: CALLSRPGEGYSPLHF. Together with reference TRBV30 and TRBJ1-6, the CDR3 gives the full variable domain: SQTIHQWPATLVQPVGSPLSLECTVEGTSNPNLYWYRQAAGRGLQLLFYSVGIGQISSEVPQNLSASRPQDRQFILSSKKLLLSDSGFYLCALLSRPGEGYSPLHFGNGTRLTVT.

Worth noting for this clonotype: The junction does not match germline at one end; this may be a read error. J is TRBJ2-2 and V is TRBV10-3, with D perhaps matching TRBD2 (5 bases). The CDR3 covers 16 residues. Germline CDR1 reads ENHRY; CDR2 reads SYGVKD. The chain's CDR3 is CVISESGRLTIGEPFF. The CDR3 nucleotides are TGTGTCATCAGTGAGTCGGGCAGGCTAACCATCGGGGAGCCGTTTTTT.

With respect to this clonotype: The CDR3 ends on some other residue instead of the conserved phenylalanine or tryptophan, so this is likely a read error. No DNA is shown, since the ends of the CDR3 on it are uncertain; the CDR3 is the one TCRdb lists. V is TRBV6-1 and J is TRBJ2-7; TRBD1, as called in the table, went unchecked against the DNA. Ends included, the CDR3 has 13 residues. CDR1 is MNHNS and CDR2 is SASEGT in the germline V gene. CDR3 region: CASSGGKGGEQYY.

The chain has TRBV15 and TRBJ2-5; the match to TRBD2 covers 11 bases. The CDR3 runs to 17 residues. The V gene's germline CDR1 is LNHNV and CDR2 YYDKDF (reference sequence). The J segment lost 1 base and the V segment lost 7 bases, leaving 11 bases of the junction unmatched. The CDR3 loop is CATNSGLAGASQETQYF. For the CDR3, the DNA is TGTGCCACCAACAGCGGACTAGCGGGCGCCAGCCAAGAGACCCAGTACTTC.

In the case of this clonotype: With a much larger clone just one base away, this may be a read error. This chain joins TRBV30 and TRBJ1-1, with no clear D. The germline V gene encodes CDR1 GTSNPN and CDR2 SVGIG (reference sequence). The CDR3 length is 12 residues. Trimming shortened V by 3 bases and J by 7 bases, and 12 bases separated the two germline ends. The DNA for the CDR3 is TGTGCCTGGAGGGGCCTAGTCTGTGAAGCTTTCTTT. The encoded protein is CAWRGLVCEAFF.